This TCR beta chain was observed in a study of OX40 agonist ivuxolimab in advanced cancers. Turning to the study itself: Dose-escalation patients were diagnosed with hepatocellular carcinoma, melanoma, renal cell cancer or head and neck cancer.

Study outcomes and limitations: Circulating CD4+ and CD8+ T cells showed clonal expansion by week 6 at 0.1 to 3.0 mg/kg.

With regard to this clone: Its specificity is not known.

Here immunoSEQ multiplex PCR was the method, and the copy in TCRdb shows in-frame clones only, minus some. The sample gives some 83,000 clones, over 85% of which show up once; about 6.4% is in the top ten. The germline gives CDR1 MNHEY, CDR2 SVGAGI. There are 14 residues in the CDR3. Trimming stripped 6 bases from V and 1 base from J, with 12 bases between. This chain links TRBV6-5 with TRBJ1-1, with D perhaps TRBD1 (5 bases). The TCR sequence derives from an adult with an advanced solid tumor such as melanoma, head and neck, liver or kidney cancer. The sequences come from CD4+ or CD8+ T cells sorted from blood, collected in a trial of the OX40 agonist ivuxolimab. In DNA, the CDR3 is TGTGCCAGCAGCCCCGGGAGGGGGAACACTGAAGCTTTCTTT. This codes for CASSPGRGNTEAFF.